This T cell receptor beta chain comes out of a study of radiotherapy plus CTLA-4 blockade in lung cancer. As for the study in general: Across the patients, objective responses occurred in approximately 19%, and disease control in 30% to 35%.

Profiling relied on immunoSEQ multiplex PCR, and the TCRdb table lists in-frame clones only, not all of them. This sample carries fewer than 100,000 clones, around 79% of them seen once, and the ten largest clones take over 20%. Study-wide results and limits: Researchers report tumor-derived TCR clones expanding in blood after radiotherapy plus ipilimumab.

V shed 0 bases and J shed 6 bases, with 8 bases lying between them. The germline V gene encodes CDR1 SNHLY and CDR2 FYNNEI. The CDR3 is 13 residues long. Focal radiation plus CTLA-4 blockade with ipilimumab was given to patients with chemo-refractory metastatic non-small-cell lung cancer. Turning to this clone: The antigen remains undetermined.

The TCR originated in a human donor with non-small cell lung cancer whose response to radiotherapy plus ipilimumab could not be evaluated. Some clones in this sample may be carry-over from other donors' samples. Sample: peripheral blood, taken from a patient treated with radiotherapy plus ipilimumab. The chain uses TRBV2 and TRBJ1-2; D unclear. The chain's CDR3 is CASSEALVDGYTF. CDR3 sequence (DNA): TGTGCCAGCAGTGAAGCCCTTGTAGATGGCTACACCTTC.